Below, 9 T cell receptor beta chains from the same sample are listed, as sequenced in a study of blood T cell repertoires in COVID-19. Here immunoSEQ multiplex PCR was the method, and the copy in TCRdb shows in-frame clones only, minus some. The sample consists of 100,000 to 150,000 clones, around 76% of them appearing once. The source material was peripheral blood. The receptors here all came from a man at least 80 years old with COVID-19, enrolled during active disease.

This clone was seen just once. This chain links TRBV19 with TRBJ1-1; 9 bases fit TRBD1. Germline CDR1 reads LNHDA; CDR2 reads SQIVND (reference sequence). The CDR3 is made up of 18 amino acids. The V and J ends lost 1 base and 3 bases, in that order; junction bases with no gene match: 12. For the CDR3, the DNA is TGTGCCAGTAGTATAGTCCTATGGGACAGGGTTAGGGACACTGAAGCTTTCTTT. It translates to CASSIVLWDRVRDTEAFF.

This clone was seen a few times. V usage is TRBV5-4 and J usage is TRBJ2-1; the match to TRBD2 covers 11 bases. V gave up 3 bases and J gave up 6 bases; unmatched junction bases: 5. CDR1 is SGHNT and CDR2 is YYREEE in the germline V gene (reference sequence). The CDR3 contains 15 residues. The CDR3 spells CASSSPGLAVNEQFF. CDR3 nucleotide sequence: TGTGCCAGCAGCTCTCCGGGACTAGCGGTCAATGAGCAGTTCTTC.

This rearrangement joins TRBV9 to TRBJ2-7; TRBD1 aligns across 9 bases. Trimming removed 3 bases from V and 2 bases from J; junction bases left unmatched: 6. The CDR3 consists of 15 residues. CDR1 and CDR2 (germline): SGDLS, YYNGEE. In DNA form, the CDR3 reads TGTGCCAGCAGCGCTGGGACAGGGTGGACCTACGAGCAGTACTTC. Translation gives CASSAGTGWTYEQYF.

The chain employs TRBV28 and TRBJ2-7; 7 nucleotides agree with TRBD2. Per germline, CDR1 MDHEN and CDR2 SYDVKM. V trimming: 5 bases; J trimming: 0 bases; junction bases outside the gene matches: 10. CDR3 length: 16 amino acids. The CDR3, as DNA: TGTGCCAGCAGTGCGTCTGGACTAGTAAACTCCTACGAGCAGTACTTC. Translation: CASSASGLVNSYEQYF.

The gene calls are TRBV3-1 (or the pseudogene TRBV3-2) and TRBJ2-1, with TRBD1 as a possible D gene (6 bases). Between the trimmed V and J ends, which lost 2 bases and 6 bases, there was a span of 8 bases. The germline V gene encodes CDR1 LGHDT and CDR2 YNNKEL (reference sequence). The CDR3 is 13 residues long. The CDR3 region is CASSQTGFNEQFF. The CDR3 nucleotides are TGTGCCAGCAGCCAAACAGGGTTCAATGAGCAGTTCTTC.

This chain links TRBV28 with TRBJ2-5; 14 positions agree with TRBD2. Unmatched junction bases numbered 13, after V lost 5 bases and J lost 5 bases. Germline loops: CDR1 MDHEN, CDR2 SYDVKM. The CDR3 has 18 residues. This CDR3 reads CASSTWTSGRSVLETQYF. The DNA for the CDR3 is TGTGCCAGCAGTACCTGGACTAGCGGGAGGTCGGTGTTGGAGACCCAGTACTTC.

This chain uses TRBV29-1 with TRBJ2-2; unclear D gene. The CDR3 has 12 residues. Germline V lookup: CDR1 SQVTM, CDR2 ANQGSEA. The DNA of the CDR3 is TGCGCGATTGATCCAGGCACCGGGGAGCTGTTTTTT. It codes for CAIDPGTGELFF.

The rearrangement joins TRBV14 to TRBJ1-1; TRBD1 is a possible D gene (6 bases). Germline V CDR1 and CDR2: SGHDN, FVKESK. Deletions cut 1 base from V and 5 bases from J, with 17 bases between. The CDR3 contains 16 residues. CDR3 nucleotides: TGTGCCAGCAGCCAAGTGTCCTTACAGGGCGTGACTGAAGCTTTCTTT. It translates to CASSQVSLQGVTEAFF.

DNA of the CDR3: TGCGCCAGCAGCCAGGACAGGGGGGGCACTGAAGCTTTCTTT. Its translation: CASSQDRGGTEAFF. This sequence joins TRBV5-1 and TRBJ1-1, with TRBD1 matching 10 bases. The germline gives CDR1 SGHRS, CDR2 YFSETQ. The CDR3 runs to 14 residues. V shed 4 bases and J 4 bases; nucleotides not matched to a gene: 4.